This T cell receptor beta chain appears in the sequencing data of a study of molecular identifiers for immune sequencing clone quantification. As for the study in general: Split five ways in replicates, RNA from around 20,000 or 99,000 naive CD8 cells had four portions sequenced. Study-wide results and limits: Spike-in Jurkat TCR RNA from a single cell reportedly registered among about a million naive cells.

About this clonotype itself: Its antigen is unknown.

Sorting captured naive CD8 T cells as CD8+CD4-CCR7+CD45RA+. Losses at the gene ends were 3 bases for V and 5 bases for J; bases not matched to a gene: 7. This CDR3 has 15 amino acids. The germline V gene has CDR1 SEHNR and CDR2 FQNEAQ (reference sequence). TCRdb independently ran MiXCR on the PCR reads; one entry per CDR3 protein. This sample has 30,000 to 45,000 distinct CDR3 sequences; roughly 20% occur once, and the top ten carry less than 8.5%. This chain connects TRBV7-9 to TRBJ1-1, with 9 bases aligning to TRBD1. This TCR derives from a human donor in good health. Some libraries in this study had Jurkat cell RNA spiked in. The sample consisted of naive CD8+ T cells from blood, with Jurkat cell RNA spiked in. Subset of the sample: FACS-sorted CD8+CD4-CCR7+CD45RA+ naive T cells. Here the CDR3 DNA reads TGTGCCAGCAGCTTGATACAGGGGGCAGGAACTGAAGCTTTCTTT. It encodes CASSLIQGAGTEAFF.